The rows below give T cell receptor beta chains drawn from one sample of a study of a mutant IDH1 vaccine in newly diagnosed glioma. Antigen specificity for these receptors is unknown. Sequenced by immunoSEQ multiplex PCR; TCRdb stores in-frame clones only, minus some. The sample carries 45,000 to 65,000 clones, 65% to 90% recorded once. The material sequenced was PBMCs, taken from a glioma patient whose treatment included an IDH1 peptide vaccine. The receptors were sampled from a woman in her late teens or twenties with glioma. Some clones in this sample may be carry-over from other donors' samples. Each CDR3 is given with its conserved first and last residue. A D gene is named only where the DNA matches it firmly. Clone size appears in some rows only: once, few, many, or a class for an expanded clone.

.	TRBV30	.	TRBJ2-5	15	CAWSVEVGRGETQYF	TGTGCCTGGAGTGTAGAGGTGGGGCGTGGCGAGACCCAGTACTTC
.	TRBV10-3	.	TRBJ2-7	13	CAISESTSREQYF	TGTGCCATCAGTGAGTCAACGTCTAGGGAGCAGTACTTC
.	TRBV6-5	.	TRBJ1-1	11	CASSRGTEAFF	TGTGCCAGCAGCAGGGGCACTGAAGCTTTCTTT
.	TRBV10-3	few	TRBJ2-6	19	CAIRPSGTNPTSVANVLTF	TGTGCCATCAGGCCCAGCGGAACGAACCCGACCTCTGTGGCCAACGTCCTGACTTTC
.	TRBV6-5	.	TRBJ1-2	15	CASSYSYGGDYGYTF	TGTGCCAGCAGTTACTCGTATGGGGGCGACTATGGCTACACCTTC
TRBD2	TRBV5-1	.	TRBJ2-7	15	CASSWGTSGSYEQYF	TGCGCCAGCAGCTGGGGCACTAGCGGGAGTTACGAGCAGTACTTC
.	TRBV5-6	.	TRBJ2-7	16	CASSSAQGHTTYEQYF	TGTGCCAGCAGCTCCGCACAGGGCCACACCACCTACGAGCAGTACTTC
.	TRBV27	.	TRBJ2-7	14	CASSLAGAGGEQYF	TGTGCCAGCAGTTTAGCGGGGGCTGGGGGGGAGCAGTACTTC
TRBD2	TRBV5-1	once	TRBJ2-1	15	CASSGSGSSYNEQFF	TGCGCCAGCAGCGGTAGCGGGAGCTCCTACAATGAGCAGTTCTTC
.	TRBV7-9	.	TRBJ1-6	15	CASSLAGPPPVALHF	TGTGCCAGCAGCTTAGCAGGGCCCCCTCCCGTGGCCCTCCACTTT
TRBD1	TRBV7-8	.	TRBJ1-1	15	CASSLPYDRVTEAFF	TGTGCCAGCAGCTTACCCTATGACAGGGTCACTGAAGCTTTCTTT
.	TRBV21-1	.	TRBJ2-1	21	CASSKARLCYLRDSSYNEQFF	TGTGCCAGCAGCAAAGCTCGACTCTGTTACCTCCGGGACAGCTCCTACAATGAGCAGTTCTTC
.	TRBV6-4	.	TRBJ2-1	13	CARPRASYNEQFF	TGTGCCAGGCCCCGGGCCTCCTACAATGAGCAGTTCTTC
.	TRBV21-1	.	TRBJ1-5	13	CASSNRTGLPQHF	TGTGCCAGCAGCAACAGGACAGGGCTGCCCCAGCATTTT
.	TRBV6-6	few	TRBJ1-2	11	CASSYSMRCTF	TGTGCCAGCAGTTACTCGATGAGGTGTACCTTC
.	TRBV7-9	.	TRBJ1-5	17	CASSFSQGFSTGQPQHF	TGTGCCAGCAGCTTCTCACAGGGATTCTCGACGGGCCAGCCCCAGCATTTT
.	TRBV13	.	TRBJ2-6	15	CASRQWISGANVLTF	TGTGCCAGCAGACAATGGATCTCTGGGGCCAACGTCCTGACTTTC
.	TRBV18	.	TRBJ2-3	13	CASSPLRADTQYF	TGTGCCAGCTCACCTCTACGGGCTGATACGCAGTATTTT
.	TRBV2	.	TRBJ1-4	13	CASKVGNNEKLFF	TGTGCCAGCAAAGTAGGGAATAATGAAAAACTGTTTTTT
.	TRBV2	.	TRBJ2-3	11	CASVRGDTQYF	TGTGCCAGCGTCCGGGGGGATACGCAGTATTTT
.	TRBV4-2	.	TRBJ2-3	13	CASSRIGTDTQYF	TGTGCCAGCAGCCGGATCGGGACTGATACGCAGTATTTT
.	TRBV4-3	.	TRBJ1-2	16	CASSQDVGELRGGYTF	TGCGCCAGCAGCCAAGATGTCGGAGAGCTGAGAGGCGGCTACACCTTC
.	TRBV29-1	once	TRBJ2-2	13	CSGTTANTGELFF	TGCAGCGGGACGACAGCGAACACCGGGGAGCTGTTTTTT
.	TRBV2	.	TRBJ1-2	13	CASTENVNWGYTF	TGTGCCAGCACTGAAAATGTGAACTGGGGCTACACCTTC
.	TRBV5-1	.	TRBJ1-4	16	CASSFPMGEANEKLFF	TGCGCCAGCAGCTTCCCGATGGGGGAGGCTAATGAAAAACTGTTTTTT
.	TRBV29-1	few	TRBJ1-3	13	CSLARNEGNTIYF	TGCAGCCTGGCCAGGAACGAGGGAAACACCATATATTTT
TRBD1	TRBV5-1	.	TRBJ1-1	14	CASSSGQGATEAFF	TGCGCCAGCAGCTCTGGACAGGGGGCTACTGAAGCTTTCTTT
.	TRBV5-6	.	TRBJ2-5	14	CASSWGANQETQYF	TGTGCCAGCAGCTGGGGGGCAAACCAAGAGACCCAGTACTTC
.	TRBV7-9	.	TRBJ2-7	14	CASSLKGYLQEQYF	TGTGCCAGCAGCTTAAAAGGATACCTACAAGAGCAGTACTTC
TRBD1	TRBV6-1	.	TRBJ1-5	15	CASSAGQGSNQPRHF	TGTGCCAGCAGTGCAGGACAGGGGAGCAATCAGCCCCGGCATTTT
TRBD2	TRBV6-6	.	TRBJ2-5	14	CASSKTSGQETQYF	TGTGCCAGCTCAAAGACTAGCGGTCAAGAGACCCAGTACTTC
.	TRBV7-8	.	TRBJ1-1	15	CASSTQVRGNTEAFF	TGTGCCAGCAGCACCCAGGTCCGGGGTAACACTGAAGCTTTCTTT
.	TRBV2	.	TRBJ2-3	15	CASSGQFLRADTQYF	TGTGCCAGCAGCGGACAGTTCCTTAGGGCAGATACGCAGTATTTT
.	TRBV5-1	once	TRBJ2-7	14	CASSLAATLYEQYF	TGCGCCAGCAGCTTGGCGGCGACCCTCTACGAGCAGTACTTC
TRBD1	TRBV14	.	TRBJ2-7	14	CASGQGQGPYEQYF	TGTGCCAGCGGCCAAGGACAGGGACCTTACGAGCAGTACTTC
TRBD1	TRBV12-5	few	TRBJ2-7	16	CASGLVPKDRGYEQYF	TGTGCTAGTGGTTTGGTACCCAAGGACAGGGGCTACGAGCAGTACTTC
.	TRBV4-1	.	TRBJ2-7	13	CASSREFSYEQYF	TGCGCCAGCAGCCGAGAGTTTTCCTACGAGCAGTACTTC
TRBD1	TRBV28	.	TRBJ1-2	14	CASTTGGGNYGYTF	TGTGCCAGCACGACAGGGGGAGGAAATTATGGCTACACCTTC
TRBD1	TRBV16	.	TRBJ1-3	17	CASSQSQGASRGNTIYF	TGTGCCAGCAGCCAATCGCAGGGGGCGTCGCGCGGAAACACCATATATTTT
TRBD1	TRBV2	.	TRBJ1-2	14	CASKGAGDLYGYTF	TGTGCCAGCAAGGGGGCAGGAGACCTCTATGGCTACACCTTC
TRBD2	TRBV5-8	once	TRBJ2-1	15	CASSWGPRGGAFVFF	TGTGCCAGCAGCTGGGGCCCCCGCGGGGGGGCCTTTGTCTTCTTC
.	TRBV27	.	TRBJ1-4	17	CASSPLLGLATNEKLFF	TGTGCCAGCAGTCCCCTCCTAGGCCTCGCAACTAATGAAAAACTGTTTTTT
.	TRBV30	.	TRBJ1-2	15	CAWSPRRQVRYGYTF	TGTGCCTGGAGTCCCCGCCGGCAGGTTCGATATGGCTACACCTTC
.	TRBV27	.	TRBJ2-5	13	CASSPPGVETQYF	TGTGCCAGCAGTCCCCCGGGGGTAGAGACCCAGTACTTC
.	TRBV6-1	.	TRBJ1-3	11	CASSVVNTIYF	TGTGCCAGCAGTGTGGTGAACACCATATATTTT
.	TRBV30	.	TRBJ1-4	12	CAWSDRNEKLFF	TGTGCCTGGAGTGACCGCAATGAAAAACTGTTTTTT